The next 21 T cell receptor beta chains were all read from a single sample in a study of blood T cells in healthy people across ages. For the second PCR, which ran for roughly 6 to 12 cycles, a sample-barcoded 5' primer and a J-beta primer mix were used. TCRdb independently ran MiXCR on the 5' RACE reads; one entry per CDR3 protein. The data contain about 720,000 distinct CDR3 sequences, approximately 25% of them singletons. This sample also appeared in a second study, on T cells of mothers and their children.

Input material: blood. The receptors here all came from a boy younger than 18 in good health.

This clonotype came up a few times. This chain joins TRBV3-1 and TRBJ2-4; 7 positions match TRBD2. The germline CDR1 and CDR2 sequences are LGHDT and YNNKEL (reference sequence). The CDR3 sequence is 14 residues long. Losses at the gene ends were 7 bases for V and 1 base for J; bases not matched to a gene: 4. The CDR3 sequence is CASNLGGAKNIQYF. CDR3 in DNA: TGTGCCAGCAATTTGGGAGGGGCCAAAAACATTCAGTACTTC.

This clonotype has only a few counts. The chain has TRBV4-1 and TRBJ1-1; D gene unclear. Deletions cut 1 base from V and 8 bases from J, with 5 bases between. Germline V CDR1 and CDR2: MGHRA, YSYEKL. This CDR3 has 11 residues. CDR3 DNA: TGCGCCAGCAGCCAAGGAAACGAAGCTTTCTTT. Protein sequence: CASSQGNEAFF.

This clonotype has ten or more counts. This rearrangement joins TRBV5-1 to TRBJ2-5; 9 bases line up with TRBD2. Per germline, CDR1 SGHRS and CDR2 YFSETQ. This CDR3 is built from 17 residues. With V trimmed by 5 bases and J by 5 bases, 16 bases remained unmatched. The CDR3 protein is CASSPGVGSGRVETQYF. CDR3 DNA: TGCGCCAGCAGTCCCGGAGTTGGTAGCGGGAGAGTCGAGACCCAGTACTTC.

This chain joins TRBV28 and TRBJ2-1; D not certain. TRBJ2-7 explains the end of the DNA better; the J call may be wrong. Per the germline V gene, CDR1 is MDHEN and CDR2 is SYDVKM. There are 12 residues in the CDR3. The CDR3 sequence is CASSPTLYEQYF. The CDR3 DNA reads TGTGCCAGCAGTCCCACGCTATACGAGCAGTACTTC.

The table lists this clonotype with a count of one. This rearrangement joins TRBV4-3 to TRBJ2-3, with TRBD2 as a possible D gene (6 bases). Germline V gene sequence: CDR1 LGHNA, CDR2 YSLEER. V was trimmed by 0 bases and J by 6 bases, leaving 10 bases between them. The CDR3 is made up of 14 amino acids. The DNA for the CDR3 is TGCGCCAGCAGCCAAGATATGAGCGGGGATACGCAGTATTTT. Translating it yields CASSQDMSGDTQYF.

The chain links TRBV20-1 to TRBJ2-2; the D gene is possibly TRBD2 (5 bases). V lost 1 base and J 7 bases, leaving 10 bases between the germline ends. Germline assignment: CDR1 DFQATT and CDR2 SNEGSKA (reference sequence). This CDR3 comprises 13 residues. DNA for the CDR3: TGCAGTGCTAGAGTCCGGGGTCGCGGGGAGCTGTTTTTT. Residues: CSARVRGRGELFF.

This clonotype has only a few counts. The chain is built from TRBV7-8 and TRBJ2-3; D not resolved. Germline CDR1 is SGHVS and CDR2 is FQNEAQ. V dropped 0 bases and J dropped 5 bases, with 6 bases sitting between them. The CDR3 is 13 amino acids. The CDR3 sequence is CASSLASGDTQYF. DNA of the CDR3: TGTGCCAGCAGCTTAGCGTCGGGAGATACGCAGTATTTT.

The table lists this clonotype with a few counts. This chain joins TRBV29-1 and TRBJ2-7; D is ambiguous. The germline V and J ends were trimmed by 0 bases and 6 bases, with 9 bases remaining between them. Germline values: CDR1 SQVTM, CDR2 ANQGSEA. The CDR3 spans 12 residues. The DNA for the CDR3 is TGCAGCGTTGAAGATGGACCTGTCGAGCAGTACTTC. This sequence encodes CSVEDGPVEQYF.

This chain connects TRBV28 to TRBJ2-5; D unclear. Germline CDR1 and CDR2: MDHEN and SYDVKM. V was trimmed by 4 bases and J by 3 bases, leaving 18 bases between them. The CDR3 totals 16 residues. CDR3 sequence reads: CASSSPGWLEKETQYF. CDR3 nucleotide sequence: TGTGCCAGCAGTTCCCCTGGGTGGCTAGAAAAAGAGACCCAGTACTTC.

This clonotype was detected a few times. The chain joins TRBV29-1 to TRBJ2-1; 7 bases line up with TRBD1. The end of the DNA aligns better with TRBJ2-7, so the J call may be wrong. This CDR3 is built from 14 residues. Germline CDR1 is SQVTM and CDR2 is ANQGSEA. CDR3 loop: CSVFTGVGWYEQYF. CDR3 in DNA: TGCAGCGTCTTCACAGGGGTTGGCTGGTACGAGCAGTACTTC.

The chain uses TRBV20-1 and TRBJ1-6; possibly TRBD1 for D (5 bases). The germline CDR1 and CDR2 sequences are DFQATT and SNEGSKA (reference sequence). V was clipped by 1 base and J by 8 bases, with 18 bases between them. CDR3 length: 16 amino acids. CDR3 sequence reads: CSARGIAQEEHSPLHF. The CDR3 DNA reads TGCAGTGCTAGAGGGATCGCACAGGAGGAACATTCACCCCTCCACTTT.

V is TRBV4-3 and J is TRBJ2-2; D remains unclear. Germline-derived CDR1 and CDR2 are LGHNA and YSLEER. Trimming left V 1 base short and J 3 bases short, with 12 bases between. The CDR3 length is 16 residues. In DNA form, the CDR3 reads TGCGCCAGCAGCCAAGCCCGGCAGGCGCACACCGGGGAGCTGTTTTTT. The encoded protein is CASSQARQAHTGELFF.

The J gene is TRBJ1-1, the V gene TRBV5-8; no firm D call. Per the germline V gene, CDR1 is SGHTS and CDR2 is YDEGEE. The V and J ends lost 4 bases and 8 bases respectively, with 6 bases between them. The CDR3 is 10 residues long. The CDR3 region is CASSRGEAFF. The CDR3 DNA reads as TGTGCCAGCAGCAGAGGGGAAGCTTTCTTT.

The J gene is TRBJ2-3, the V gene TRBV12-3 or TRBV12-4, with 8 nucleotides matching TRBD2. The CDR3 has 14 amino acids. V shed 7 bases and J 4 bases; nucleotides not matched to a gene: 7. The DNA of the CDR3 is TGTGCCAGCACCTCCCAAGCGGGAGCAGATACGCAGTATTTT. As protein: CASTSQAGADTQYF.

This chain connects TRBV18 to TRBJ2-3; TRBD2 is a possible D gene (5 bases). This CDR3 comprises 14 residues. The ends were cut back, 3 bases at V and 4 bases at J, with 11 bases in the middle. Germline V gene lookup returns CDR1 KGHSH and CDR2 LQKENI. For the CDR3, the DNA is TGTGCCAGCTCACCTATACCGGAGGCAGATACGCAGTATTTT. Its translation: CASSPIPEADTQYF.

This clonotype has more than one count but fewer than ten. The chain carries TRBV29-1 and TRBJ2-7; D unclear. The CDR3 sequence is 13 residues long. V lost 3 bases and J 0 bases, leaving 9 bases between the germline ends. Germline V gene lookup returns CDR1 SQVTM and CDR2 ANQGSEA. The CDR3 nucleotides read TGCAGCGTTGACGTTCCGTCCTCCTACGAGCAGTACTTC. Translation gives CSVDVPSSYEQYF.

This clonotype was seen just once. The CDR3 nucleotides are TGCGCCAGCAGAGCAGAAGCATGGAACACTGAAGCTTTCTTT. This gives the protein CASRAEAWNTEAFF. The gene calls are TRBV5-1 and TRBJ1-1; D is uncertain. The CDR3 loop spans 14 amino acids. Germline CDR1 is SGHRS and CDR2 is YFSETQ. Trimming removed 5 bases from V and 1 base from J, with 12 bases in between.

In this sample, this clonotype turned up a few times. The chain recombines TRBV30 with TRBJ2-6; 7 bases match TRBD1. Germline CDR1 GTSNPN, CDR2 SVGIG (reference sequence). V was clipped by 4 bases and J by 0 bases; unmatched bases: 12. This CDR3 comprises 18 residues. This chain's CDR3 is CAWMKNRGPLSGANVLTF. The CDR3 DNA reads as TGTGCCTGGATGAAGAACAGGGGTCCCCTCTCTGGGGCCAACGTCCTGACTTTC. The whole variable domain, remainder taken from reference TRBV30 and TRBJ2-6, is SQTIHQWPATLVQPVGSPLSLECTVEGTSNPNLYWYRQAAGRGLQLLFYSVGIGQISSEVPQNLSASRPQDRQFILSSKKLLLSDSGFYLCAWMKNRGPLSGANVLTFGAGSRLTVL.

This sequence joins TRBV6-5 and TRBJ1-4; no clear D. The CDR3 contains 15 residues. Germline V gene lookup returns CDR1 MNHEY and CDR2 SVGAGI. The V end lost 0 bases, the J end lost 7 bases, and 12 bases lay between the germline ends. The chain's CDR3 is CASSYSTGVGEKLFF. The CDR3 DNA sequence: TGTGCCAGCAGTTACTCGACTGGGGTCGGTGAAAAACTGTTTTTT.

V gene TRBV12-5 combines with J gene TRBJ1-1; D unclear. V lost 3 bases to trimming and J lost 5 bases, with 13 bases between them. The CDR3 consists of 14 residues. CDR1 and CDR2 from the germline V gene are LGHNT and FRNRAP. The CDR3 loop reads CASGFVPSGTEAFF. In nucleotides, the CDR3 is TGTGCTAGTGGTTTTGTTCCCTCGGGGACTGAAGCTTTCTTT.

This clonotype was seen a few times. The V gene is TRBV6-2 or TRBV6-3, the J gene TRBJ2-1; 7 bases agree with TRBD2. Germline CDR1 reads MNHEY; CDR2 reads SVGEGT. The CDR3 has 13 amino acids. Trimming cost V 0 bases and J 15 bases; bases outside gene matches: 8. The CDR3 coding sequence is TGTGCCAGCAGTTACTCAGCGGGACGACAACGGTTCTTC. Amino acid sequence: CASSYSAGRQRFF.